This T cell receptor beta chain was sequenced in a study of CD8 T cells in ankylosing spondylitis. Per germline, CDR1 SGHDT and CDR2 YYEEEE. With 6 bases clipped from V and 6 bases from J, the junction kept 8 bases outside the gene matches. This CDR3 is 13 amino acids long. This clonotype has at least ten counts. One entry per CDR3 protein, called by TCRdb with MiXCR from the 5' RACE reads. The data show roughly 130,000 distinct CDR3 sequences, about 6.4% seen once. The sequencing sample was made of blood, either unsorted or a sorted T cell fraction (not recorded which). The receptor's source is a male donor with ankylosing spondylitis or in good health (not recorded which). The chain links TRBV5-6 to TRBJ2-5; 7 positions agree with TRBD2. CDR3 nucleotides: TGTGCCAGCATCCCGCGCGGGAGACAGACCCAGTACTTC. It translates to CASIPRGRQTQYF.